These T cell receptor beta chains were read from a single sample in a study of cytomegalovirus exposure and HLA in healthy donors. This table comes from immunoSEQ multiplex PCR, and its TCRdb copy is limited to in-frame clones, with some not included. The repertoire holds about 190,000 clones, roughly 84% seen once, with about 2.4% in the top ten. The sample consisted of PBMCs. The receptors derive from a woman aged 50 to 65 in good health and CMV-seropositive. CDR3s include the opening cysteine and the closing phenylalanine or tryptophan. D genes are given only for firm matches. Clone size is stated in some rows and not others, as once, few, many or a class when expanded.

-	-	TRBV4-1	TRBJ1-5	17	TGCGCCAGCAGCCAAGACCCCACAGGGTACGGCAATCAGCCCCAGCATTTT	CASSQDPTGYGNQPQHF
-	TRBD1	TRBV7-2	TRBJ1-1	18	TGTGCCAGCAGCTTTTCCCTACAGGGGTCGGCCCGGGACACTGAAGCTTTCTTT	CASSFSLQGSARDTEAFF
few	TRBD2	TRBV5-1	TRBJ2-5	16	TGCGCCAGCAGCAGAAGGACTAGCGGGGCGGAAGAGACCCAGTACTTC	CASSRRTSGAEETQYF
-	-	TRBV28	TRBJ1-2	13	TGTGCCAGCAGTTTGGGCGAGAACTATGGCTACACCTTC	CASSLGENYGYTF
-	TRBD1	TRBV7-2	TRBJ1-5	14	TGTGCCAGCAGCTTAGACAGGGGGCAACAGCCCCAGCATTTT	CASSLDRGQQPQHF
-	-	TRBV27	TRBJ2-5	13	TGTGCCAGCAGTTTAGGCCATCGAGAGACCCAGTACTTC	CASSLGHRETQYF
-	-	TRBV11-3	TRBJ1-6	13	TGTGCCAGCAGCTTAGACCGCGATTCACCCCTCCACTTT	CASSLDRDSPLHF
few	-	TRBV6-5	TRBJ2-2	15	TGTGCCAGCAGACTCGGGACACCGAACACCGGGGAGCTGTTTTTT	CASRLGTPNTGELFF
-	TRBD1	TRBV4-2	TRBJ2-3	17	TGTGCCAGCAGCCATGAAGATCAGGGGGTTGGGGTAGATACGCAGTATTTT	CASSHEDQGVGVDTQYF
-	-	TRBV4-2	TRBJ1-6	14	TGTGCCAGCAGCCAAGATTTGAGGGTTTCACCCCTCCACTTT	CASSQDLRVSPLHF
-	-	TRBV7-2	TRBJ2-1	13	TGTGCCAGCAGCTTAGCGGGGGGGCCACCGCCGTTCTTC	CASSLAGGPPPFF
-	-	TRBV4-3	TRBJ2-4	14	TGCGCCAGGGGAGGACAAGTAGCCAAAAACATTCAGTACTTC	CARGGQVAKNIQYF
-	TRBD2	TRBV5-1	TRBJ2-7	16	TGCGCCAGCAGCTACCTACGGGATAGCGGGGACTACGAGCAGTACTTC	CASSYLRDSGDYEQYF
-	-	TRBV7-9	TRBJ1-6	13	TGTGCCAGCAGCTTAGCGAGGAATTCACCCCTCCACTTT	CASSLARNSPLHF
few	TRBD1	TRBV7-9	TRBJ1-1	13	TGTGCCAGCAGCGAGGGACAGGGCGGGGGAGCTTTCTTT	CASSEGQGGGAFF
-	-	TRBV7-8	TRBJ2-1	11	TGTGCCATACAGTCCTACAATGAGCAGTTCTTC	CAIQSYNEQFF
-	-	TRBV11-3	TRBJ2-1	16	TGTGCCAGCAGCTTAGACGCTAGCCTTCCCTACAATGAGCAGTTCTTC	CASSLDASLPYNEQFF
-	TRBD1	TRBV5-5	TRBJ2-1	15	TGTGCCAGCAGCCGAGGACAGGTTTCCTACAATGAGCAGTTCTTC	CASSRGQVSYNEQFF
-	TRBD1	TRBV28	TRBJ2-7	15	TGTGCCAGCAGTCGGCCGGGACAGGGCTCCTACGAGCAGTACTTC	CASSRPGQGSYEQYF
-	-	TRBV15	TRBJ2-7	14	TGTGCCACCAGCTTTCTTGGGGGGTTGGCCGAGCAGTACTTC	CATSFLGGLAEQYF
-	-	TRBV29-1	TRBJ2-1	14	TGCAGCGTTGTTCCCCTCCAGATTTACAATGAGCAGTTCTTC	CSVVPLQIYNEQFF
-	TRBD1	TRBV5-1	TRBJ2-5	17	TGCGCCAGCAGCTTGGTTTCGATAGGGGGCCCCTTAAAGACCCAGTACTTC	CASSLVSIGGPLKTQYF
-	-	TRBV9	TRBJ1-1	14	TGTGCCAGCAGCGTAGTAGGTGAGGGTGACGCAGCTTTCTTT	CASSVVGEGDAAFF
-	TRBD1	TRBV19	TRBJ1-5	13	TGTGCCAGTAGTATGTCAGGGGGTGAGCCCCAGCATTTT	CASSMSGGEPQHF
-	TRBD1	TRBV18	TRBJ2-7	13	TGTGCCAGCTCACCAGGGACAGTCTACGAGCAGTACTTC	CASSPGTVYEQYF
-	TRBD1	TRBV19	TRBJ2-7	14	TGTGCCAGTAGTGTGGACAGGTGGTCCTACGAGCAGTACTTC	CASSVDRWSYEQYF
-	-	TRBV7-9	TRBJ1-6	14	TGTGCCAGCAGTCCGGAAGCAGGGCATTCACCCCTCCACTTT	CASSPEAGHSPLHF
-	-	TRBV10-3	TRBJ1-1	13	TGTGCCATATCGGACTCCCCGGGGGCTGAAGCTTTCTTT	CAISDSPGAEAFF
-	TRBD1	TRBV5-4	TRBJ2-3	15	TGTGCCAGCAGCACCCGCCTACAGGGGCCAGATACGCAGTATTTT	CASSTRLQGPDTQYF
-	-	TRBV10-3	TRBJ2-5	14	TGTGCCATCAGTGAGTCATCAAAATCAGAGACCCAGTACTTC	CAISESSKSETQYF
-	-	TRBV28	TRBJ2-7	15	TGTGCCAGCAGCGCCGGACAGATTGGGGCCTACGAGCAGTACTTC	CASSAGQIGAYEQYF
-	TRBD1	TRBV2	TRBJ1-1	14	TGTGCCAGCAGTTACAGGACAGGGGCCACTGAAGCTTTCTTT	CASSYRTGATEAFF
-	-	TRBV30	TRBJ2-7	12	TGTGCCTGGAGTGTACGGGTCTACGAGCAGTACTTC	CAWSVRVYEQYF
-	-	TRBV19	TRBJ1-1	14	TGTGCCAGTAGTATTGGACAGCAGAACACTGAAGCTTTCTTT	CASSIGQQNTEAFF
-	TRBD2	TRBV9	TRBJ2-1	16	TGTGCCAGCAACCCGGGAGGGGGGGGGCAATCCAATGAGCAGTTCTTC	CASNPGGGGQSNEQFF
-	TRBD2	TRBV12-5	TRBJ2-3	14	TGTGCTAGTGGTCCGGGACTAGCTGCAGATACGCAGTATTTT	CASGPGLAADTQYF
-	-	TRBV2	TRBJ1-6	12	TGTGCCAGCAGTGACAGGCAATCACCCCTCCACTTT	CASSDRQSPLHF
-	TRBD1	TRBV4-1	TRBJ1-2	15	TGCGCCAGCAGCCAGGACAGGGGCTTTAACTATGGCTACACCTTC	CASSQDRGFNYGYTF
once	-	TRBV5-1	TRBJ2-1	14	TGCGCCAGCAGCTTGGACAACCGGGGTACTGAGCAGTTCTTC	CASSLDNRGTEQFF
few	-	TRBV7-9	TRBJ1-5	13	TGTGCCAGCAGCTCCCAGAAGAATCAGCCCCAGCATTTT	CASSSQKNQPQHF
-	TRBD2	TRBV7-9	TRBJ2-2	16	TGTGCCAGCAGTAAGCGGGGGAAACAAAACACCGGGGAGCTGTTTTTT	CASSKRGKQNTGELFF
-	TRBD1	TRBV29-1	TRBJ2-3	15	TGCAGCGCCGTCTCACCGGGACAGGGTGCAGATACGCAGTATTTT	CSAVSPGQGADTQYF
-	-	TRBV2	TRBJ2-6	15	TGTGCCAGCAGTGAAGTCAGCTCTGGGGCCAACGTCCTGACTTTC	CASSEVSSGANVLTF
-	-	TRBV5-8	TRBJ2-5	13	TGTGCCAGCACCTCGTGGGGGGAGGAGACCCAGTACTTC	CASTSWGEETQYF
-	-	TRBV4-3	TRBJ2-1	13	TGCGCCAGCAGTCCCTCTCCTAGCGATGAGCAGTTCTTC	CASSPSPSDEQFF
-	-	TRBV10-3	TRBJ1-2	13	TGTGCCATCAGTGAGTGGTCCGGCTATGGCTACACCTTC	CAISEWSGYGYTF
-	-	TRBV18	TRBJ1-4	14	TGTGCCAGCTCACCCCGACATTGGAATGAAAAACTGTTTTTT	CASSPRHWNEKLFF
-	-	TRBV11-2	TRBJ2-7	13	TGTGCCAGCAGCTTAGCCCGCTCCTACGAGCAGTACTTC	CASSLARSYEQYF
-	TRBD1	TRBV5-5	TRBJ1-6	17	TGTGCCAGCAGGAAAACAGGGGGCGCATCCTATAATTCACCCCTCCACTTT	CASRKTGGASYNSPLHF
-	TRBD2	TRBV4-2	TRBJ2-1	16	TGTGCCAGCAGCCAGTTCGCGGGGGGTTCCTACAATGAGCAGTTCTTC	CASSQFAGGSYNEQFF
-	TRBD1	TRBV7-6	TRBJ2-1	18	TGTGCCAGCAGCTTATATGTTGTGGGGACAGGGTCCTACAATGAGCAGTTCTTC	CASSLYVVGTGSYNEQFF
-	TRBD1	TRBV29-1	TRBJ1-2	14	TGCAGCGTCGGAGGGACAGCCGATTCTTTTGGCTACACCTTC	CSVGGTADSFGYTF
-	-	TRBV4-2	TRBJ2-3	17	TGTGCCAGCAGCCAAGATCCAGGACAGAGTAACACAGATACGCAGTATTTT	CASSQDPGQSNTDTQYF
-	-	TRBV12-2	TRBJ2-1	18	TGTGCAAGTCGCTTAGCGGTAACAGGGGGCCCCACCTACAATGAGCAGTTCTTC	CASRLAVTGGPTYNEQFF
-	-	TRBV6-1	TRBJ1-2	12	TGTGCCAGCACGGTGGCTAACTATGGCTACACCTTC	CASTVANYGYTF
-	-	TRBV6-1	TRBJ1-2	18	TGTGCCAGCAGTGAAAAGGAGGGGGGGGCCCACCGTAGCTATGGCTACACCTTC	CASSEKEGGAHRSYGYTF
few	TRBD1	TRBV18	TRBJ2-1	15	TGTGCCAGCTCACCTTATGGGACAGGGAATGGTGAGCAGTTCTTC	CASSPYGTGNGEQFF
-	-	TRBV5-1	TRBJ2-7	14	TGCGCCAGCAGCTTGGCCTCTTCGTCGTACGAGCAGTACTTC	CASSLASSSYEQYF
-	-	TRBV6-6	TRBJ2-3	16	TGTGCCAGCAGTTACTCGATTTCGGGTGGGACAGATACGCAGTATTTT	CASSYSISGGTDTQYF
-	-	TRBV6-5	TRBJ2-7	15	TGTGCCAGCAGTTCCCGGGGTTCAGGCAACTACGAGCAGTACTTC	CASSSRGSGNYEQYF